The T cell receptor (beta chain) described here comes from a study of cytotoxic CD8 clonotypes in ibrutinib-treated CLL. Findings of the study overall: Elevated clonality accompanied ibrutinib response, with a return toward baseline values at progression.

From germline, CDR1 is MNHEY and CDR2 SVGAGI. There are 16 residues in the CDR3. J gave up 7 bases and V 2 bases, and 7 bases lay outside the gene matches. On this clone itself: Its antigen is unidentified.

Data came from immunoSEQ multiplex PCR; TCRdb stores just in-frame clones and leaves some out. The sample contains a few hundred thousand clones, around three quarters of which appear only once. Sequenced here: PBMCs, sampled after 24 months of ibrutinib treatment. This clonotype was obtained from a human donor with chronic lymphocytic leukemia. The rearrangement uses TRBV6-5 and TRBJ2-1; the match to TRBD2 covers 11 bases. Written as DNA, the CDR3 is TGTGCCAGCAGTTACCTTAGACTAGCGGGAATAAATGAGCAGTTCTTC. This translates into CASSYLRLAGINEQFF.